This TCR beta chain was captured by sequencing in a study of cytomegalovirus exposure and HLA in healthy donors. As for the study in general: For the approximately 400 genotyped donors, 75% to 90% fell within the Caucasian-associated ancestry cluster. Study results and caveats: TCR beta chain V- and J-gene trimming was linked, in a later analysis, to a missense variant in DCLRE1C. Another analysis was done later, and it associated approximately 15,000 TCR beta sequences with HLA alleles at 0.05 false discovery rate.

The PCR employed 60 Vbeta primers together with 13 Jbeta primers. Only in-frame clones appear in the TCRdb table, and some are missing; sequencing was by immunoSEQ multiplex PCR. Of just under 95,000 clones in the sample, over 70% were seen once. Regarding this clone: The antigen is not known.

The receptor's source is a girl aged 2 to 10 in good health and CMV-seropositive. The sequencing input was PBMCs.

In nucleotides, the CDR3 is TGTGCCAGCAGCGTAGTCCCCTACGAGCAGTACTTC. This sequence encodes CASSVVPYEQYF. This sequence joins TRBV28 and TRBJ2-7; no clear D. Trimming took 6 bases from V and 2 from J, leaving 8 bases between them. The length of the CDR3 is 12 residues. From germline, CDR1 is MDHEN and CDR2 SYDVKM.